The text below deals with one T cell receptor beta chain. The data are from a study of blood T cell repertoires in COVID-19. CDR3 length: 14 residues. V was pared by 5 bases and J by 4 bases, with 3 bases of the junction left unmatched. Germline CDR1 SEHNR, CDR2 FQNEAQ (reference sequence). Only in-frame clones appear in the TCRdb table, and some are missing; sequencing was by immunoSEQ multiplex PCR. The sample contains 250,000 to 350,000 clones, approximately 88% of which appear only once. Sequencing was done on a sample of PBMCs or T cells enriched from blood (not recorded which). The receptor was derived from a woman between 18 and 30 years old who had recovered from COVID-19. This sequence joins TRBV7-9 and TRBJ1-2, with 11 positions matching TRBD1. CDR3 DNA: TGTGCCAGCAGCCCCGGACAGGGGGCCTATGGCTACACCTTC. Translated: CASSPGQGAYGYTF.